This TCR beta chain comes out of a study of PD-1 blockade in classical Hodgkin lymphoma. Study results and caveats: Repertoires differed for reasons still undefined, possibly disease activity or prior therapy. Patients who responded completely had about the same baseline diversity as newly diagnosed patients. Patients starting nivolumab under 1 year after ASCT were excluded.

Each patient experienced a relapse that followed autologous stem cell transplantation, and brentuximab vedotin exposure varied. A note on this clone: Its antigen is undetermined.

Libraries were prepared by immunoSEQ multiplex PCR; TCRdb keeps only in-frame clonotypes and omits some of them. The data show about 46,000 clones, 73% seen once. The CDR3 is 12 residues long. Germline V gene data show CDR1 as SGHAT and CDR2 as FQNNGV. The ends were cut back, 7 bases at V and 6 bases at J, with 11 bases in the middle. Material: peripheral blood mononuclear cells (PBMCs), obtained at baseline. The receptor comes from a human donor with classical Hodgkin lymphoma. The rearrangement joins TRBV11-2 to TRBJ2-3; D is uncertain. CDR3 residues: CASTSLEDTQYF. CDR3 DNA: TGTGCCAGCACCTCTCTCGAGGATACGCAGTATTTT.